This entry features one TCR beta chain sequence. The antigen remains undetermined. This sample is part of a study of long-term antiretroviral therapy in people with HIV. They ran version v3.0 of the immunoSEQ assay at survey level. Here immunoSEQ multiplex PCR was the method, and the copy in TCRdb shows in-frame clones only, minus some. The profile shows over 40,000 clones, about 95% of them singletons. Trimming took off 6 bases at V and 8 bases at J, with 9 bases between the two ends. The CDR3 has 11 amino acids. CDR1 LNHDA and CDR2 SQIVND come from the germline V gene (reference sequence). Overall study results and limits: Collection spanned 2004 to 2017; ART regimens may be less effective than current ones. Clonotypes expanded prior to ART showed repertoire dominance at all sampled time points. Diversity rose after ART but stayed below transplant donor controls. Comparison with controls showed narrower CDR3 length ranges in HIV repertoires.

This rearrangement joins TRBV19 to TRBJ2-3; unclear D gene. The sequence derives from a woman in her forties or fifties with HIV. The source material was unsorted PBMCs, sampled 3.7 years after starting antiretroviral therapy. The CDR3 coding sequence is TGTGCCAGTAGCAGTGGCGGTACGCAGTATTTT. Translating gives CASSSGGTQYF.